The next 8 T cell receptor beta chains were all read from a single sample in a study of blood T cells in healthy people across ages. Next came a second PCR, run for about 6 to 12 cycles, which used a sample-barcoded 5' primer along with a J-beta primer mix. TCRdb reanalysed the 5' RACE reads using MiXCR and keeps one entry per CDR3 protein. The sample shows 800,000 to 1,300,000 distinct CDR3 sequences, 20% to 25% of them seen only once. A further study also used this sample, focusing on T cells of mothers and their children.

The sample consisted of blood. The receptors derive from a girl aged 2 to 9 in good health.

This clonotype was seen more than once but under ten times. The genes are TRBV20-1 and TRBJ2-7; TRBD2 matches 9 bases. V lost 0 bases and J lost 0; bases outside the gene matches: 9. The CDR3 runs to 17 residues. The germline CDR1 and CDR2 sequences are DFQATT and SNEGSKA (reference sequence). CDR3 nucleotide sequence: TGCAGTGCTAGAGACTTTGGGCTAGCGGGAACCTCCTACGAGCAGTACTTC. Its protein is CSARDFGLAGTSYEQYF.

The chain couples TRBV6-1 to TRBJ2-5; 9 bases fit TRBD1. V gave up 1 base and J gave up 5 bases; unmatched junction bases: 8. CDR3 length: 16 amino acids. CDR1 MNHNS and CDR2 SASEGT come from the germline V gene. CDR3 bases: TGTGCCAGCAGTGAAGTACCGGGACAGGGAGAGGAGACCCAGTACTTC. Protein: CASSEVPGQGEETQYF.

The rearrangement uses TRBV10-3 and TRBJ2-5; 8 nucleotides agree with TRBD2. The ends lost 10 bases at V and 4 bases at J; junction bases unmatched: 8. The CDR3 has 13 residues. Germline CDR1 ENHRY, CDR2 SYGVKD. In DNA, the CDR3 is TGTGCCACCTCTCTGGGACTAGGAGAGACCCAGTACTTC. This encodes CATSLGLGETQYF.

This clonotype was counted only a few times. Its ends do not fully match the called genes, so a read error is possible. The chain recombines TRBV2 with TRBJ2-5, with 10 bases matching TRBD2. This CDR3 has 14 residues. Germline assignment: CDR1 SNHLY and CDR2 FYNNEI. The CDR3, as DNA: TGTGCCAGCCGTGAGCGGGGGGGCCGAGAGACCCAGTACTTC. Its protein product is CASRERGGRETQYF.

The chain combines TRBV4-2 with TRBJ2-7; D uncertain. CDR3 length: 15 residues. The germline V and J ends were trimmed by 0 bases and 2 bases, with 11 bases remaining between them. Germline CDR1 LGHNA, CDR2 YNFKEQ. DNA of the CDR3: TGTGCCAGCAGCCAAGATAGGCAGGAAACCTACGAGCAGTACTTC. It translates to CASSQDRQETYEQYF.

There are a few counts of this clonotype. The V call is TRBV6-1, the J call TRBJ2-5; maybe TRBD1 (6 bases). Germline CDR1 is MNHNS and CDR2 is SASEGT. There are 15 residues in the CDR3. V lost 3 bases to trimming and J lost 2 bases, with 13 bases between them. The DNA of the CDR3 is TGTGCCAGCAGTGATGGTATTGACAGGCAAGAGACCCAGTACTTC. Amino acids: CASSDGIDRQETQYF.

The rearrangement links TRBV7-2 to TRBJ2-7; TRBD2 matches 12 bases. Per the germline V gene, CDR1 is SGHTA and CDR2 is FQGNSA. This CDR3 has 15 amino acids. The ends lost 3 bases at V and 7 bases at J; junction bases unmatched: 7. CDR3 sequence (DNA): TGTGCCAGCAGCTTCAGACTAGCGGGAGCCTTAGAGCAGTACTTC. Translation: CASSFRLAGALEQYF.

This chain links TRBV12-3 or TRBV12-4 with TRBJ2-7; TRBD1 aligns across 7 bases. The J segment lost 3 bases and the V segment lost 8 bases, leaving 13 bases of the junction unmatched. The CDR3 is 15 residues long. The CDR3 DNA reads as TGTGCCAGCCGACCTTGGGACAGAGATAACTACGAGCAGTACTTC. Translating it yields CASRPWDRDNYEQYF.